This T cell receptor beta chain was documented in a study of OX40 agonist ivuxolimab in advanced cancers. Study details: Those treated in dose escalation had hepatocellular carcinoma, melanoma, renal cell cancer or head and neck cancer. Mean age approximately 66 years, range roughly 20 to 85; nearly 85% male. Whole-study results and caveats: CD4+ and CD8+ blood T cells expanded clonally by week 6 at 0.1 to 3.0 mg/kg.

The investigators sampled blood at baseline, at cycle 4 day 1, and at cycle 7 day 1. TCRdb's table, derived via immunoSEQ multiplex PCR, lists solely in-frame clones and lacks some. The table has tens of thousands of clones, 81% seen once; the top ten hold less than 25%. Germline V gene data show CDR1 as SEHNR and CDR2 as FQNEAQ (reference sequence). The CDR3 loop spans 13 amino acids. V shed 5 bases and J shed 3 bases, with 11 bases lying between them. This clone was detected once. Its antigen is unknown. The receptor was isolated from an adult with an advanced solid tumor such as melanoma, head and neck, liver or kidney cancer. The chain recombines TRBV7-9 with TRBJ2-7; a possible D gene is TRBD1 (6 bases). The sequencing here drew on CD4+ or CD8+ T cells sorted from blood, taken in a trial of the OX40 agonist ivuxolimab. The CDR3 spells CASSPTGFYEQYF. In nucleotides, the CDR3 is TGTGCCAGCAGCCCTACAGGGTTCTACGAGCAGTACTTC. The full variable domain, its missing parts supplied by reference TRBV7-9 and TRBJ2-7, is DTGVSQNPRHKITKRGQNVTFRCDPISEHNRLYWYRQTLGQGPEFLTYFQNEAQLEKSRLLSDRFSAERPKGSFSTLEIQRTEQGDSAMYLCASSPTGFYEQYFGPGTRLTVT.